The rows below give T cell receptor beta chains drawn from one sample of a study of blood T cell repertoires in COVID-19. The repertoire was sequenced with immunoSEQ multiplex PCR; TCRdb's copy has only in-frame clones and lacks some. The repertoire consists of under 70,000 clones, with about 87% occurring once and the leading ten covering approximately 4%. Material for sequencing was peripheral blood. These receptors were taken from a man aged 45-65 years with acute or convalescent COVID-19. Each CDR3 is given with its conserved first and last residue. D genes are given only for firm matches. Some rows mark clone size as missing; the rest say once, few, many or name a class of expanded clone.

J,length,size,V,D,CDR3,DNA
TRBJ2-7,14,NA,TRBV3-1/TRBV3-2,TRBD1,CASSRQGPSYEQYF,TGTGCCAGCAGCAGACAGGGGCCCTCCTACGAGCAGTACTTC
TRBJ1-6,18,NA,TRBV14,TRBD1,CASSHGGRQGERYSPLHF,TGTGCCAGCAGCCATGGGGGTCGACAGGGGGAAAGGTACTCACCCCTCCACTTT
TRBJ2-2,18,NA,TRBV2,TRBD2,CASSERTSGSFGTGELFF,TGTGCCAGCAGTGAAAGGACTAGCGGGTCCTTTGGGACCGGGGAGCTGTTTTTT
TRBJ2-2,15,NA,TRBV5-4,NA,CASQRGGTNTGELFF,TGTGCCAGCCAGAGGGGGGGGACGAACACCGGGGAGCTGTTTTTT
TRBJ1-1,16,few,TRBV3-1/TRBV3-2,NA,CASSQGRPGENTEAFF,TGTGCCAGCAGCCAAGGTCGGCCAGGGGAGAACACTGAAGCTTTCTTT
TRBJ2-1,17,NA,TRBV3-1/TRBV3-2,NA,CASSPKVGERRGNEQFF,TGTGCCAGCAGCCCAAAAGTAGGAGAGAGGAGAGGTAATGAGCAGTTCTTC
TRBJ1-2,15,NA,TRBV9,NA,CASSVAQGRNYGYTF,TGTGCCAGCAGCGTGGCCCAGGGGCGCAACTATGGCTACACCTTC
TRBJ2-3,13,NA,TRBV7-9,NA,CASSLVYTDTQYF,TGTGCCAGCAGCTTAGTTTACACAGATACGCAGTATTTT
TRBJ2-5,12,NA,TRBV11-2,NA,CASSLAGETQYF,TGTGCCAGCAGCTTAGCGGGGGAGACCCAGTACTTC
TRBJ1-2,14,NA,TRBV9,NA,CASSVGPSLYGYTF,TGTGCCAGCAGCGTAGGGCCGTCCCTCTATGGCTACACCTTC
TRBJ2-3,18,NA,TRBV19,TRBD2,CASRKGLAGGTSTDTQYF,TGTGCCAGTAGGAAGGGACTAGCGGGGGGAACTAGCACAGATACGCAGTATTTT
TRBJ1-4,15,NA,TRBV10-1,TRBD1,CASSENRGPNEKLFF,TGCGCCAGCAGTGAGAACAGGGGGCCTAATGAAAAACTGTTTTTT
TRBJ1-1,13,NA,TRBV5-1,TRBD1,CASHNTGGTEAFF,TGCGCCAGCCATAACACAGGGGGCACTGAAGCTTTCTTT
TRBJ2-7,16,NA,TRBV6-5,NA,CASSYDEGENPYEQYF,TGTGCCAGCAGTTACGACGAGGGCGAGAATCCCTACGAGCAGTACTTC
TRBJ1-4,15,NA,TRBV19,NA,CASSRGIDGDEKLFF,TGTGCCAGTAGTAGAGGGATCGACGGAGATGAAAAACTGTTTTTT
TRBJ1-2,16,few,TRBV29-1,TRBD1,CSVFRANRDRDYGYTF,TGCAGCGTTTTCCGAGCGAACCGGGACAGGGATTATGGCTACACCTTC
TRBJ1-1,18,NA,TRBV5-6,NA,CASSLGAGFLSGDTEAFF,TGTGCCAGCAGCTTGGGAGCGGGGTTTCTCTCCGGGGACACTGAAGCTTTCTTT
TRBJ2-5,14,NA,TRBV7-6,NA,CASSWSTTQETQYF,TGTGCCAGCAGCTGGTCGACAACTCAAGAGACCCAGTACTTC
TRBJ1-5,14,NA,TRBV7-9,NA,CASSATDSNQPQHF,TGTGCCAGCAGCGCCACTGATAGCAATCAGCCCCAGCATTTT
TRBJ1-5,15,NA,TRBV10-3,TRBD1,CAISRTGDSNQPQHF,TGTGCCATCAGTAGGACAGGGGATAGCAATCAGCCCCAGCATTTT
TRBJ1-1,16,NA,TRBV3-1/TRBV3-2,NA,CASSQEASGDNTEAFF,TGTGCCAGCAGCCAAGAGGCCTCAGGGGACAACACTGAAGCTTTCTTT
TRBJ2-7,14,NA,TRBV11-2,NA,CATRTLANSYEQYF,TGTGCCACTCGCACGCTAGCGAACTCCTACGAGCAGTACTTC
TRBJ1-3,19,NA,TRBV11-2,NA,CASSPNRDPGLSSGNTIYF,TGTGCCAGCAGCCCAAACAGGGACCCGGGTCTAAGCTCTGGAAACACCATATATTTT
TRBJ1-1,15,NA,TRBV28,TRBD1,CASSLDTDRATEAFF,TGTGCCAGCAGTTTGGACACAGACAGGGCCACTGAAGCTTTCTTT
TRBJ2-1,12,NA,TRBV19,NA,CASSENINEQFF,TGTGCCAGTAGCGAGAATATCAATGAGCAGTTCTTC
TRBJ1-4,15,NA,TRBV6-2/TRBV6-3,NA,CASRPNPAGNEKLFF,TGTGCCAGCAGACCTAACCCCGCGGGTAATGAAAAACTGTTTTTT
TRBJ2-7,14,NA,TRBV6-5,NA,CASSKQGGGDEQYF,TGTGCCAGCAGTAAACAGGGAGGGGGGGACGAGCAGTACTTC
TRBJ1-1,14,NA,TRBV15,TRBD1,CATSRERGTGSAFF,TGTGCCACCAGCAGAGAAAGGGGGACAGGGAGCGCTTTCTTT
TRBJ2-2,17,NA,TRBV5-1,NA,CASSLAFATTNTGELFF,TGCGCCAGCAGCTTGGCCTTCGCGACAACTAACACCGGGGAGCTGTTTTTT
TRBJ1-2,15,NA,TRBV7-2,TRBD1,CASSSGTGLRRGYTF,TGTGCCAGCAGCAGTGGGACAGGACTGAGGCGTGGCTACACCTTC
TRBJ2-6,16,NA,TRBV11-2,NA,CASSLDQMSGANVLTF,TGTGCCAGCAGCTTAGACCAGATGTCTGGGGCCAACGTCCTGACTTTC
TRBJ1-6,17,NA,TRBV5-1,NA,CASSLAVLSSYNSPLHF,TGCGCCAGCAGCTTGGCCGTCCTTAGCTCCTATAATTCACCCCTCCACTTT
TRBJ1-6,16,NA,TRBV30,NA,CAWSVLGQSYNSPLHF,TGTGCCTGGAGTGTACTGGGGCAGTCCTATAATTCACCCCTCCACTTT
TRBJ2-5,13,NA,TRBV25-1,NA,CASSEFGVGAQYF,TGTGCCAGCAGTGAATTTGGGGTCGGGGCCCAGTACTTC
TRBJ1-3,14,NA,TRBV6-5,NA,CASRLQGVGNTIYF,TGTGCCAGCAGACTACAGGGAGTTGGAAACACCATATATTTT
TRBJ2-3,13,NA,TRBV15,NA,CATSRARTDTQYF,TGTGCCACCAGCAGAGCTAGAACGGATACGCAGTATTTT
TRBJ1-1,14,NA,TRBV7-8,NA,CASSETGSGTEAFF,TGTGCCAGCAGCGAGACAGGCTCCGGCACTGAAGCTTTCTTT
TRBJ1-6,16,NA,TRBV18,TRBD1,CASSPRDRGMGSPLHF,TGTGCCAGCTCACCCCGGGACAGGGGAATGGGTTCACCCCTCCACTTT
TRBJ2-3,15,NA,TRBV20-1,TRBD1,CSASAGTGFPDTQYF,TGCAGTGCTAGTGCCGGGACAGGGTTTCCAGATACGCAGTATTTT
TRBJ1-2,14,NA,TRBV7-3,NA,CASSSGQTAYGYTF,TGTGCCAGCAGCTCAGGACAGACTGCTTATGGCTACACCTTC
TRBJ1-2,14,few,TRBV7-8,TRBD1,CASSLTGQGYGYTF,TGTGCCAGCAGCTTAACAGGACAGGGGTATGGCTACACCTTC
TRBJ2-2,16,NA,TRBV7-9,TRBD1,CASSQPGTGFTGELFF,TGTGCCAGCAGCCAACCCGGGACAGGGTTCACCGGGGAGCTGTTTTTT
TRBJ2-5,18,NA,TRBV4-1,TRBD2,CASSQESTSYMDQETQYF,TGCGCCAGCAGCCAAGAATCGACTAGCTATATGGATCAAGAGACCCAGTACTTC
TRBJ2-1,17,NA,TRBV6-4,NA,CASSEIGLADKSNEQFF,TGTGCCAGCAGTGAGATCGGGCTAGCCGACAAGAGCAATGAGCAGTTCTTC
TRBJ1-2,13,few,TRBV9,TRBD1,CASSTGQGSGYTF,TGTGCCAGCAGCACGGGACAGGGGTCTGGCTACACCTTC
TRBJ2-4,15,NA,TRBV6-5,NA,CASSPITLAKNIQYF,TGTGCCAGCAGTCCTATAACGTTAGCCAAAAACATTCAGTACTTC
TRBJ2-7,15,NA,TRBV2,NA,CASSEWQEGSYEQYF,TGTGCCAGCAGTGAGTGGCAGGAGGGTTCCTACGAGCAGTACTTC
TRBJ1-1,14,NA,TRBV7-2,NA,CASSFDRRNTEAFF,TGTGCCAGCAGTTTTGACAGACGGAACACTGAAGCTTTCTTT
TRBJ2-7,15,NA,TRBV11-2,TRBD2,CASSLASGSSYEQYF,TGTGCCAGCAGCTTAGCTAGCGGGAGTAGCTACGAGCAGTACTTC
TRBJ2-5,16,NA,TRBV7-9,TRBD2,CASSSQLAGAQETQYF,TGTGCCAGCAGCTCCCAACTAGCGGGGGCCCAAGAGACCCAGTACTTC
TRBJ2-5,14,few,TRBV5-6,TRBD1,CASSLVRGTETQYF,TGTGCCAGCAGCTTAGTCAGGGGGACAGAGACCCAGTACTTC
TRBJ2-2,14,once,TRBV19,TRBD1,CASNRGQTTGELFF,TGTGCCAGTAATAGGGGACAGACCACCGGGGAGCTGTTTTTT